The present T cell receptor (beta chain) was sequenced within a study of beta chain features in type 1 diabetes. This CDR3 is 15 amino acids long. CDR1 and CDR2 from the germline V gene are MNHNY and SVGAGI (reference sequence). The V gene end was trimmed by 2 bases and the J gene end by 4 bases; junction bases not matched to a gene: 5. Reverse transcription of all isolated RNA meant that expressed TCRB transcripts were sequenced. Naive, central memory and regulatory T cell samples came to a mean of approximately 3.57 million reads. This table comes from immunoSEQ multiplex PCR, and its TCRdb copy is limited to in-frame clones, with some not included. The sample gives about 930,000 clones, 15% to 20% of which show up once; 0.023% is in the top ten. Based on CD45RO/CCR7/CD25/CD127/CD95/CD27, CD4+ regulatory, stem cell-like memory, naive and central memory cells were sorted.

This receptor was taken from a woman in her late teens or twenties in good health. The V call is TRBV6-6, the J call TRBJ2-5, with 9 nucleotides matching TRBD1. The sequenced sample was naive CD4+ T cells from blood. The CDR3 DNA reads TGTGCCAGCAGTTACGGGGGACAGGGTGGAGAGACCCAGTACTTC. Its protein product is CASSYGGQGGETQYF.